The 15 T cell receptor beta chains in this list originate from one sample, sequenced in a study of blood T cell repertoires in COVID-19 (TCRdb year 2020). Receptors were amplified or captured by the immunoSEQ multiplex PCR assay. TCRdb holds this immuneACCESS table with in-frame rearrangements only. Some clones are missing; in checked studies, unresolved V genes explain under half, and the rest has no known cause. This sample lists about 150,000 clones; about four fifths were detected once. In total, the top ten clones hold 2.2% of the sample. Sequenced material: peripheral blood. The receptors were sampled from a man aged 70 or older with acute or convalescent COVID-19.

The chain uses TRBV12-3 or TRBV12-4 and TRBJ2-7; D gene uncertain. The V end lost 3 bases, the J end lost 3 bases, and 9 bases lay between the germline ends. The CDR3 loop spans 13 amino acids. In DNA form, the CDR3 reads TGTGCCAGCAGTTTCAGACTGGACTACGAGCAGTACTTC. This encodes CASSFRLDYEQYF.

The chain uses TRBV9 and TRBJ2-5; 7 nucleotides match TRBD2. Germline CDR1 SGDLS, CDR2 YYNGEE. The CDR3 is 15 residues long. V was pared by 0 bases and J by 1 base, with 3 bases of the junction left unmatched. The CDR3 DNA reads as TGTGCCAGCAGCGTAGTGGGGACTACCCAAGAGACCCAGTACTTC. Encoded protein: CASSVVGTTQETQYF.

The chain joins TRBV4-1 to TRBJ2-1; 14 bases are shared with TRBD2. This CDR3 has 18 residues. Germline CDR1 and CDR2: MGHRA and YSYEKL. J lost 3 bases, V lost 3 bases, and 7 bases had no gene match. The CDR3, as DNA: TGCGCCAGCAGCCAGACTAGCGGGAGGGCCTATGGCTACAATGAGCAGTTCTTC. Amino acids: CASSQTSGRAYGYNEQFF.

This clone came up a few times. This chain connects TRBV27 to TRBJ1-1; TRBD1 is a possible D gene (5 bases). This CDR3 comprises 17 residues. Trimming pared 5 bases from V and 2 bases from J, leaving 21 bases between. Germline loops: CDR1 MNHEY, CDR2 SMNVEV (reference sequence). This CDR3 reads CASSLNLLGEVNTEAFF. CDR3 nucleotides: TGTGCCAGCAGTCTAAACCTACTAGGGGAGGTCAACACTGAAGCTTTCTTT.

This rearrangement joins TRBV7-2 to TRBJ1-1; 9 positions agree with TRBD1. The CDR3 contains 14 residues. CDR1 is SGHTA and CDR2 is FQGNSA in the germline V gene. With 3 bases clipped from V and 10 bases from J, the junction kept 9 bases outside the gene matches. The CDR3 nucleotides are TGTGCCAGCAGCTTTGCACAGGGGGCGTTCGGAGCTTTCTTT. Its translation is CASSFAQGAFGAFF.

The J gene is TRBJ1-6, the V gene TRBV5-1; D gene ambiguous. The germline V gene encodes CDR1 SGHRS and CDR2 YFSETQ. V was pared by 4 bases and J by 7 bases, with 12 bases between. The CDR3 is 14 residues long. This chain's CDR3 is CASSPGTRNSPLHF. DNA for the CDR3: TGCGCCAGCAGCCCAGGAACCCGAAATTCACCCCTCCACTTT.

This sequence joins TRBV29-1 and TRBJ2-1; 10 bases are shared with TRBD2. From germline, CDR1 is SQVTM and CDR2 ANQGSEA. The CDR3 is 15 residues long. Trimming at V came to 4 bases and at J to 7 bases, leaving 10 bases not matched to a gene. This CDR3 is CSVGTAPGLANEQFF. DNA of the CDR3: TGCAGCGTTGGGACCGCCCCGGGACTAGCGAATGAGCAGTTCTTC.

This sequence joins TRBV6-6 and TRBJ1-1; the match to TRBD1 covers 8 bases. V was pared by 6 bases and J by 5 bases, with 11 bases of the junction left unmatched. There are 15 residues in the CDR3. CDR1 is MNHNY, CDR2 SVGAGI, per germline (reference sequence). CDR3 nucleotides: TGTGCCAGCAGCGGACAGGGTTCTGTTCCGACTGAAGCTTTCTTT. It specifies CASSGQGSVPTEAFF.

V usage is TRBV11-2 and J usage is TRBJ2-5; possible D gene TRBD2, 7 bases. The CDR3 has 15 amino acids. V lost 1 base and J lost 5, with 14 bases in between. CDR1 is SGHAT, CDR2 FQNNGV, per germline. This CDR3 is CASSLGGGAFETQYF. CDR3 sequence (DNA): TGTGCCAGCAGCTTAGGAGGGGGGGCGTTTGAGACCCAGTACTTC.

The rearrangement uses TRBV6-5 and TRBJ2-1, with a tentative D call TRBD1 (5 bases). V shed 7 bases and J shed 8 bases, with 18 bases lying between them. Germline CDR1 and CDR2: MNHEY and SVGAGI. The CDR3 is made up of 14 amino acids. CDR3 coding DNA: TGTGCCAGCAATGGCAGGCCAGGGATCGATGAGCAGTTCTTC. It yields the protein CASNGRPGIDEQFF.

The rearrangement links TRBV27 to TRBJ1-2; 12 bases fit TRBD1. Per germline, CDR1 MNHEY and CDR2 SMNVEV (reference sequence). V lost 5 bases and J lost 4; bases outside the gene matches: 8. This CDR3 is built from 16 residues. This CDR3 is CASSPIGGQGAYGYTF. CDR3 coding DNA: TGTGCCAGCAGTCCAATCGGGGGACAGGGGGCCTATGGCTACACCTTC.

By proportion, this clone is medium-sized (0.01 to 0.1%). The CDR3 bases are TGTGCCAGCAGTCCCCGGGGAGCGGGGGGGCCAGGAGAGACCCAGTACTTC. As protein: CASSPRGAGGPGETQYF. This chain uses TRBV6-6 with TRBJ2-5; TRBD2 aligns across 10 bases. CDR1 and CDR2 from the germline V gene are MNHNY and SVGAGI (reference sequence). This CDR3 is built from 17 residues. V lost 5 bases to trimming and J lost 4 bases; unmatched junction nucleotides: 13.

The rearrangement links TRBV11-2 to TRBJ2-5, with D possibly being TRBD1 (6 bases). The CDR3 covers 13 residues. V lost 3 bases and J 5 bases, leaving 10 bases between the germline ends. The germline V gene encodes CDR1 SGHAT and CDR2 FQNNGV. CDR3 DNA sequence: TGTGCCAGCAGCTTTGGGCAGGGGGAGACCCAGTACTTC. It translates to CASSFGQGETQYF. The complete variable domain, with remaining parts taken from reference TRBV11-2 and TRBJ2-5, reads EAGVAQSPRYKIIEKRQSVAFWCNPISGHATLYWYQQILGQGPKLLIQFQNNGVVDDSQLPKDRFSAERLKGVDSTLKIQPAKLEDSAVYLCASSFGQGETQYFGPGTRLLVL.

CDR3 amino acids: CASSKTDSSYNEQFF. CDR3 DNA: TGTGCCAGCAGCAAAACCGACAGCTCCTACAATGAGCAGTTCTTC. The chain links TRBV7-8 to TRBJ2-1; possibly TRBD1 for D (5 bases). Germline CDR1 and CDR2: SGHVS and FQNEAQ. Trimming removed 5 bases at V and 0 bases at J, with 11 bases between. The CDR3 is 15 residues long.

V and J are TRBV15 and TRBJ2-2; 8 positions agree with TRBD1. J lost 0 bases, V lost 2 bases, and 5 bases had no gene match. Germline CDR1 is LNHNV and CDR2 is YYDKDF (reference sequence). The CDR3 contains 17 residues. This CDR3 reads CATSRNKGQANTGELFF. The DNA of the CDR3 is TGTGCCACCAGCAGAAACAAGGGACAGGCGAACACCGGGGAGCTGTTTTTT.